Listed below are T cell receptor beta chains from one sample, sequenced in a study of blood T cell repertoires in COVID-19. Data came from immunoSEQ multiplex PCR; TCRdb stores just in-frame clones and leaves some out. The sample has about 250,000 clones; roughly 87% are singletons. Sample: peripheral blood. The source of these receptors is a man aged 18 to 29 with active or convalescent COVID-19. Both conserved end residues are trimmed from each CDR3.

v_call: TRBV6-4; j_call: TRBJ1-3; cdr3_aa: ASRRGPSSGNTIY
v_call: TRBV7-9; j_call: TRBJ1-1; cdr3_aa: ASSAGPEAF
v_call: TRBV27; j_call: TRBJ2-1; cdr3_aa: ASGISGGNNEQF
v_call: TRBV19; j_call: TRBJ2-7; cdr3_aa: ASKGTPVGEQY
v_call: TRBV5-1; j_call: TRBJ1-4; cdr3_aa: ASSQWAQGGEKLF
v_call: TRBV9; j_call: TRBJ2-2; cdr3_aa: ASSGTLADTGELF
v_call: TRBV27; j_call: TRBJ1-2; cdr3_aa: ASSLVQGHGYT
v_call: TRBV20-1; j_call: TRBJ1-2; cdr3_aa: SASRSGGYT
v_call: TRBV7-6; j_call: TRBJ2-7; cdr3_aa: ASSLLTATYEQY
v_call: TRBV4-3; j_call: TRBJ2-7; cdr3_aa: ASSQDLAHFSYEQY
v_call: TRBV6-5; j_call: TRBJ1-1; cdr3_aa: ASRTDSKAF
v_call: TRBV9; j_call: TRBJ2-5; cdr3_aa: ASSVGGTDQETQY
v_call: TRBV5-6; j_call: TRBJ2-1; cdr3_aa: ASSFLAGDYNEQF
v_call: TRBV9; j_call: TRBJ1-2; cdr3_aa: ASSTGDYGYT
v_call: TRBV11-1; j_call: TRBJ2-1; cdr3_aa: ASSWQLGGEQF
v_call: TRBV6-2/TRBV6-3; j_call: TRBJ1-1; cdr3_aa: ASSYFGGTEAF
v_call: TRBV4-3; j_call: TRBJ2-3; cdr3_aa: ASSQDLMGGADTQY
v_call: TRBV5-4; j_call: TRBJ2-1; cdr3_aa: ASSPGLAGGSSYNEQF